These 17 T cell receptor beta chains were all obtained from the same sample, sequenced in a study of T-cell memory formation after mild COVID-19. One entry per CDR3 protein results from TCRdb running MiXCR on the 5' RACE reads. The sample consists of a few hundred thousand distinct CDR3 sequences, roughly 10% of them appearing once. The sequenced sample was PBMCs or a T cell subset sorted from them (not recorded which). These receptors came from a man aged 18 to 29 who had mild COVID-19 (a few samples of this study predate the infection). Cell type and time point are not known.

The V call is TRBV11-2, the J call TRBJ2-7; no clear D gene. CDR3 length: 11 residues. V dropped 6 bases and J dropped 7 bases, with 10 bases sitting between them. Germline V gene lookup returns CDR1 SGHAT and CDR2 FQNNGV. The CDR3 DNA reads TGTGCCAGCAGTTGGGGTAAGGAGCAGTACTTC. As protein: CASSWGKEQYF.

This chain connects TRBV7-3 to TRBJ1-2, with 8 bases that match TRBD1. This CDR3 is built from 14 residues. V lost 4 bases, J lost 3 bases, and 4 bases stayed unmatched. Germline CDR1 is SGHTA and CDR2 is FQGTGA. As DNA, the CDR3 is TGTGCCAGCAGCTACCAGGGGGCTGACTATGGCTACACCTTC. Its protein product is CASSYQGADYGYTF.

This clonotype was observed a few times. V and J are TRBV29-1 and TRBJ2-5, with TRBD1 matching over 7 bases. V shed 4 bases, J shed 5 bases, and the junction held 7 bases outside the gene matches. The V gene's germline CDR1 is SQVTM and CDR2 ANQGSEA. The CDR3 loop spans 13 amino acids. This CDR3 is CSVAQGMRETQYF. CDR3 nucleotides: TGCAGCGTTGCACAGGGGATGCGGGAGACCCAGTACTTC.

The table lists this clonotype with a few counts. This chain uses TRBV4-2 with TRBJ1-1; tentative D call: TRBD1 (6 bases). Germline assignment: CDR1 LGHNA and CDR2 YNFKEQ. The CDR3 has 15 amino acids. Trimming pared 5 bases from V and 1 base from J, leaving 14 bases between. CDR3 nucleotide sequence: TGTGCCAGCAGCTACGCGACAGGTTCGAACACTGAAGCTTTCTTT. This gives the protein CASSYATGSNTEAFF.

About this clonotype itself: The conserved closing phenylalanine or tryptophan is absent in this CDR3, likely reflecting a read error. The J gene is TRBJ1-2, the V gene TRBV3-1; possible D gene TRBD1, 5 bases. Trimming removed 3 bases at V and 4 bases at J, with 12 bases between. Germline loops: CDR1 LGHDT, CDR2 YNNKEL (reference sequence). The CDR3 has 14 residues. Here the CDR3 reads CASSQGPMSYGYTL. CDR3 sequence (DNA): TGTGCCAGCAGCCAGGGGCCGATGAGCTATGGCTACACCCTC.

V is TRBV5-1 and J is TRBJ1-1; 7 positions agree with TRBD1. Germline V gene sequence: CDR1 SGHRS, CDR2 YFSETQ. The CDR3 spans 15 residues. Germline trimming cut 2 bases from V and 4 bases from J; bases unmatched to any gene: 8. This chain's CDR3 is CASSLQGYHGTEAFF. The CDR3 nucleotides read TGCGCCAGCAGCTTACAGGGGTACCATGGCACTGAAGCTTTCTTT.

This clonotype was counted only a few times. The chain joins TRBV7-6 to TRBJ2-5; TRBD2 matches 10 bases. CDR1 is SGHVS, CDR2 FNYEAQ, per germline. CDR3 length: 16 residues. J gave up 2 bases and V 3 bases, and 6 bases lay outside the gene matches. Written as DNA, the CDR3 is TGTGCCAGCAGCTTCGGGTTAGCGGGGGGACAAGAGACCCAGTACTTC. It yields the protein CASSFGLAGGQETQYF.

Here the CDR3 reads CASGLVGGRFGELFF. CDR3 nucleotides: TGTGCTAGTGGTTTGGTTGGGGGGCGCTTCGGGGAGCTGTTTTTT. The chain uses TRBV12-5 and TRBJ2-2; tentatively, D is TRBD1 or TRBD2 (6 bases each). CDR1 and CDR2 (germline): LGHNT, FRNRAP. V lost 0 bases to trimming and J lost 7 bases, with 12 bases between them. The CDR3 covers 15 residues.

At least ten counts were recorded for this clonotype. The V gene is TRBV4-1, the J gene TRBJ1-5; D possibly corresponds to TRBD1 (5 bases). The V gene lost 3 bases and the J gene lost 6 bases, with 15 bases spanning the gap. The CDR3 runs to 15 residues. Germline assignment: CDR1 MGHRA and CDR2 YSYEKL. CDR3 region: CASSHPQGITQPQHF. In DNA form, the CDR3 reads TGCGCCAGCAGCCACCCCCAGGGTATAACTCAGCCCCAGCATTTT.

This clonotype was counted between two and nine times. The chain recombines TRBV15 with TRBJ1-6; tentatively, D is TRBD1 (6 bases). From germline, CDR1 is LNHNV and CDR2 YYDKDF (reference sequence). The CDR3 covers 14 residues. V lost 4 bases and J lost 5, with 9 bases in between. CDR3 loop: CATSKTGNNSPLHF. Written as DNA, the CDR3 is TGTGCCACCAGCAAGACAGGCAATAATTCACCCCTCCACTTT.

This clonotype turned up a few times. The chain employs TRBV19 and TRBJ2-1; D uncertain. Trimming stripped 4 bases from V and 1 base from J, with 14 bases between. Germline V gene lookup returns CDR1 LNHDA and CDR2 SQIVND (reference sequence). The CDR3 covers 16 residues. The CDR3 is CASSKRKIRSYNEQFF. CDR3 bases: TGTGCCAGTAGTAAACGAAAGATTCGTTCCTACAATGAGCAGTTCTTC.

This clonotype was detected a few times. The chain joins TRBV12-3 or TRBV12-4 to TRBJ2-1, with D tentatively TRBD1 (6 bases). The CDR3 is 13 residues long. V was trimmed by 6 bases and J by 2 bases, leaving 8 bases between them. Here the CDR3 reads CASRRGTYNEQFF. DNA of the CDR3: TGTGCCAGCAGAAGGGGGACCTACAATGAGCAGTTCTTC.

The rearrangement joins TRBV5-1 to TRBJ2-5, with 7 bases fitting TRBD2. V lost 5 bases and J lost 5; bases outside the gene matches: 9. Germline V gives CDR1 SGHRS, CDR2 YFSETQ. The CDR3 is 14 amino acids. DNA for the CDR3: TGCGCCAGCAGTAACGGGGGAGCGGGGGAGACCCAGTACTTC. Translation gives CASSNGGAGETQYF.

This clonotype was recorded a few times. The rearrangement links TRBV5-1 to TRBJ2-7, with D tentatively TRBD1 (7 bases). The ends were cut back, 4 bases at V and 5 bases at J, with 16 bases in the middle. CDR1 and CDR2 (germline): SGHRS, YFSETQ. This CDR3 contains 14 residues. CDR3 protein: CASSPTGTLDEQYF. DNA of the CDR3: TGCGCCAGCAGCCCGACAGGGACTCTGGACGAGCAGTACTTC.

The genes are TRBV4-1 and TRBJ1-5, with D possibly being TRBD1 (6 bases). Germline V CDR1 and CDR2: MGHRA, YSYEKL. Trimming took 4 bases from V and 0 from J, leaving 13 bases between them. This CDR3 has 16 amino acids. This CDR3 is CASSPRGGGSNQPQHF. The CDR3 DNA reads TGCGCCAGCAGCCCTAGGGGGGGAGGTAGCAATCAGCCCCAGCATTTT.

The V gene is TRBV6-5, the J gene TRBJ2-3; perhaps TRBD2 as D (6 bases). Trimming took off 6 bases at V and 6 bases at J, with 22 bases between the two ends. The CDR3 is 16 residues long. Germline CDR1 reads MNHEY; CDR2 reads SVGAGI. The chain's CDR3 is CASSREAGPRWDTQYF. The DNA for the CDR3 is TGTGCCAGCAGCCGCGAAGCGGGTCCCAGGTGGGATACGCAGTATTTT.

V usage is TRBV6-6 and J usage is TRBJ1-1; the D gene is possibly TRBD1 (6 bases). Germline values: CDR1 MNHNY, CDR2 SVGAGI (reference sequence). This CDR3 contains 13 residues. CDR3 residues: CGSGGRPNTEAFF. The DNA of the CDR3 is TGTGGATCGGGGGGCAGGCCCAACACTGAAGCTTTCTTT.